These T cell receptor beta chains were read from a single sample in a study of blood T cell repertoires in COVID-19. Only in-frame clones appear in the TCRdb table, and some are missing; sequencing was by immunoSEQ multiplex PCR. The table has some 240,000 clones, roughly 87% seen once. The sequenced sample was peripheral blood. The source is a man in his 60s who had recovered from COVID-19. The CDR3 runs from the conserved cysteine through the conserved F or W. The D gene is left open where the match is weak. Only part of the rows carry a size: once, few, many, or a class if the clone is expanded.

>TRBV7-8|TRBJ2-2|-|-
TGTGCCAGCAGCCCGGGACTGTACACCGGGGAGCTGTTTTTT
CASSPGLYTGELFF
>TRBV10-3|TRBJ1-1|TRBD1|-
TGTGCCATCAGTACCGGGACAGGGTCCACTGAAGCTTTCTTT
CAISTGTGSTEAFF
>TRBV7-8|TRBJ2-7|-|-
TGTGCCAGCAGCTCCGATCATACTCAGGGACTTTCCTACGAGCAGTACTTC
CASSSDHTQGLSYEQYF
>TRBV6-5|TRBJ1-1|-|-
TGTGCCAGCATAAGACAGATGGCTACTGAAGCTTTCTTT
CASIRQMATEAFF
>TRBV5-8|TRBJ2-1|TRBD2|once
TGTGCCAGCAGCTTATCCTTTAGCGGGCATAGCTCCTACAATGAGCAGTTCTTC
CASSLSFSGHSSYNEQFF
>TRBV6-5|TRBJ1-6|-|-
TGTGCCAGCAGTTACTCATCGGGGGAGAATTCACCCCTCCACTTT
CASSYSSGENSPLHF
>TRBV12-5|TRBJ2-2|-|-
TGTGCTAGTGGTTTGGGCCAGGGTACGAACGGGGAGCTGTTTTTT
CASGLGQGTNGELFF
>TRBV12-5|TRBJ2-4|TRBD1|-
TGTGCTAGTGGTTTCCTCACAGGGGGCGTGAACATTCAGTACTTC
CASGFLTGGVNIQYF
>TRBV10-3|TRBJ1-2|-|-
TGTGCCATTGCCCCTGTGGAGCCCCTCTCAACCTTC
CAIAPVEPLSTF
>TRBV5-1|TRBJ2-6|-|-
TGCGCCAGCAGCTTGGGTGCGGGCAACGTCCTGACTTTC
CASSLGAGNVLTF
>TRBV7-6|TRBJ1-5|TRBD1|once
TGTGCCAGCAGCTTCCTACAGGGGGGGGGCAGGCAGCCCCAGCATTTT
CASSFLQGGGRQPQHF
>TRBV19|TRBJ2-2|-|-
TGTGCCAGTAGTATAACAGGGCCAGCCGGGGAGCTGTTTTTT
CASSITGPAGELFF
>TRBV5-1|TRBJ2-1|-|-
TGCGCCAGCAGCGAACAGGTGGAAAGCTCCTACAATGAGCAGTTCTTC
CASSEQVESSYNEQFF
>TRBV9|TRBJ2-3|-|-
TGTGCCAGCAGCGCTCCGGTGGGGCAGGGGCGAGGTACGCAGTATTTT
CASSAPVGQGRGTQYF
>TRBV6-6|TRBJ1-4|TRBD1|-
TGTGCCAGCAGTTACCTCAGGGGGCGTGGGGAAAAACTGTTTTTT
CASSYLRGRGEKLFF
>TRBV5-1|TRBJ1-3|-|once
TGCGCCAGCAGCCCCTCAACAGGCAGCTCTGGAAACACCATATATTTT
CASSPSTGSSGNTIYF
>TRBV6-6|TRBJ2-3|TRBD2|-
TGTGCCAGCAGTTACGATATAGCGGGGGTGACAGATACGCAGTATTTT
CASSYDIAGVTDTQYF
>TRBV9|TRBJ2-4|-|-
TGTGCCAGCAGCCCTATTTGGAGGGAGGACATTCAGTACTTC
CASSPIWREDIQYF
>TRBV11-2|TRBJ2-7|-|once
TGTGCCAGCAGCGCAGGGGCTACAGGGGAGCAGTACTTC
CASSAGATGEQYF
>TRBV10-3|TRBJ1-5|-|-
TGTGCCATCAGTGAGTCGAAAGGGGCGGGGGATCAGCCCCAGCATTTT
CAISESKGAGDQPQHF
>TRBV9|TRBJ2-2|-|-
TGTGCCAGCAGCGTAGCAGGAGGGGGCCCCGGGGAGCTGTTTTTT
CASSVAGGGPGELFF
>TRBV7-9|TRBJ1-2|-|-
TGTGCCAGCAGCTTGCCACGGGGTGCTTTCTATGGCTACACCTTC
CASSLPRGAFYGYTF
>TRBV18|TRBJ1-1|-|-
TGTGCCAGCCTAGCGGACGGGCCTGAAGCTTTCTTT
CASLADGPEAFF
>TRBV7-2|TRBJ2-5|TRBD2|-
TGTGCCAGCAGCTTAGCCCCCCCGGGGGGGATGGAGACCCAGTACTTC
CASSLAPPGGMETQYF
>TRBV5-1|TRBJ2-4|-|once
TGCGCCAGCAGCTTTACGGTTGGGGGCAGGGACATTCAGTACTTC
CASSFTVGGRDIQYF
>TRBV28|TRBJ1-3|-|-
TGTGCCAGCAGTTTGGGCAGTGCACACTCTGGAAACACCATATATTTT
CASSLGSAHSGNTIYF
>TRBV5-1|TRBJ1-3|TRBD1|-
TGCGCCAGCAGGCAATACTTGGACAGGGCTGGAGGAAACACCATATATTTT
CASRQYLDRAGGNTIYF
>TRBV11-2|TRBJ1-3|-|-
TGTGCCAGCAGCTTCCCACCCCGGGGAAACACCATATATTTT
CASSFPPRGNTIYF
>TRBV6-1|TRBJ1-6|-|-
TGTGCCAGCAGTGAAGGGAACAGGGTAGCTCCCCTCCACTTT
CASSEGNRVAPLHF
>TRBV12-5|TRBJ1-6|-|-
TGTGCTAGTGGGCAGGGGTTTTCACCCCTCCACTTT
CASGQGFSPLHF
>TRBV24-1|TRBJ2-2|-|-
TGTGCCAGTAAGGGGACTGCATCAGGCGGGGAGCTGTTTTTT
CASKGTASGGELFF
>TRBV27|TRBJ1-4|-|-
TGTGCCAGCAGTTTCCGGGTTAGTGAAAAACTGTTTTTT
CASSFRVSEKLFF
>TRBV5-1|TRBJ2-3|TRBD1|-
TGCGCCAGCAGCTTATGGGACAGGGATACGCAGTATTTT
CASSLWDRDTQYF
>TRBV7-8|TRBJ1-1|-|once
TGTGCCAGCAGCGCGCCCCGGGGGGGGCTAGGCACTGAAGCTTTCTTT
CASSAPRGGLGTEAFF
>TRBV24-1|TRBJ2-5|TRBD1|-
TGTGCCACCAGTGATCCGCCGGGACAGGGTTTTCAAGAGACCCAGTACTTC
CATSDPPGQGFQETQYF
>TRBV9|TRBJ2-7|TRBD1|-
TGTGCCAGCAGCGCCGTGGGGACAGGGATCCACGAGCAGTACTTC
CASSAVGTGIHEQYF
>TRBV7-9|TRBJ1-1|TRBD1|few
TGTGCCAGCAGTCACAGGGGCGGGTTGCCTGAAGCTTTCTTT
CASSHRGGLPEAFF
>TRBV3-1/TRBV3-2|TRBJ2-3|-|once
TGTGCCAGCAGCCTACTTAGCGGTCAGGATACGCAGTATTTT
CASSLLSGQDTQYF
>TRBV5-4|TRBJ1-4|TRBD1|-
TGTGCCAGCAGCCAGGGGGGAACTAATGAAAAACTGTTTTTT
CASSQGGTNEKLFF
>TRBV9|TRBJ2-1|-|-
TGTGCCAGCAGCGTCCTAAACAATGAGCAGTTCTTC
CASSVLNNEQFF
>TRBV27|TRBJ1-1|TRBD1|once
TGTGCCAGCAGGACCCAACCAGGGGGAGAAGCTTTCTTT
CASRTQPGGEAFF
>TRBV7-9|TRBJ1-4|-|-
TGTGCCAGCAGCTTAGAATCTATGGGGCCTCATGAAAAACTGTTTTTT
CASSLESMGPHEKLFF
>TRBV2|TRBJ2-5|-|once
TGTGCCAGCAAAGAGCAAGAGACCCAGTACTTC
CASKEQETQYF
>TRBV19|TRBJ2-2|TRBD1|once
TGTGCCAGTAGTCAAACAGGGGCCGGGCCCGGGGAGCTGTTTTTT
CASSQTGAGPGELFF
>TRBV18|TRBJ1-6|TRBD1|once
TGTGCCAGCTCACCTATGCAGGGGGACAATTCACCCCTCCACTTT
CASSPMQGDNSPLHF
>TRBV21-1|TRBJ2-3|-|-
TGTGCCAGCAGAAGGGACAGGGGCCCGAGCACAGATACGCAGTATTTT
CASRRDRGPSTDTQYF
>TRBV11-2|TRBJ2-7|-|-
TGTGCCAGCACCCAGAGCGGCATAGACTACGAGCAGTACTTC
CASTQSGIDYEQYF
>TRBV6-2/TRBV6-3|TRBJ2-3|-|-
TGTGCCAGCAGTTATTTAGTGGATACGCAGTATTTT
CASSYLVDTQYF
>TRBV6-1|TRBJ2-7|-|few
TGTGCCAGCAGTGAGTCCCTCGGGATCTCCTACGAGCAGTACTTC
CASSESLGISYEQYF
>TRBV5-1|TRBJ2-7|TRBD2|-
TGCGCCAGCAGCTTGGGGACTAGCGGGGTTCACGAGCAGTACTTC
CASSLGTSGVHEQYF
>TRBV27|TRBJ1-2|-|-
TGTGCCAGCAGTTCCCTCGGACTCACCCGGAGCTATGGCTACACCTTC
CASSSLGLTRSYGYTF
>TRBV7-6|TRBJ2-3|-|-
TGTGCCAGCCGCCCTTCGGGCAGGGAAACAGATACGCAGTATTTT
CASRPSGRETDTQYF
>TRBV7-7|TRBJ2-5|TRBD2|-
TGTGCCAGCAGCTCCGTAGCGGGGGCGGGACAAGAGACCCAGTACTTC
CASSSVAGAGQETQYF
>TRBV27|TRBJ2-1|TRBD2|-
TGTGCCAGCAGGGGACTAGCGGTGCTTAATGAGCAGTTCTTC
CASRGLAVLNEQFF
>TRBV5-1|TRBJ1-2|-|-
TGCGCCAGCAGCTTGGCTCAGGAACCTAACTATGGCTACACCTTC
CASSLAQEPNYGYTF
>TRBV5-1|TRBJ2-1|TRBD1|-
TGCGCCAGCAGCTTTGGTCCGGGACAGGGGGCGACCAATGAGCAGTTCTTC
CASSFGPGQGATNEQFF
>TRBV7-9|TRBJ1-5|-|-
TGTGCCAGCAGCTTAGAGGGGTTCGGCAATCAGCCCCAGCATTTT
CASSLEGFGNQPQHF
>TRBV13|TRBJ1-1|-|-
TGTGCCAGCAGCTTAGTGACACAGAACACTGAAGCTTTCTTT
CASSLVTQNTEAFF
>TRBV19|TRBJ1-2|-|-
TGTGCCAGTAGTATTCCTAACAGGGAACTCTATGGCTACACCTTC
CASSIPNRELYGYTF